This T cell receptor beta chain was sequenced in a study of technical replicates of blood from several donors. Trimming removed 5 bases from V and 4 bases from J; junction bases left unmatched: 7. Germline CDR1 and CDR2: SGHVS and FQNEAQ. The CDR3 has 14 residues. TCRdb's table, derived via immunoSEQ multiplex PCR, lists solely in-frame clones and lacks some. The sample holds some 80,000 clones, roughly 92% seen once. The chain carries TRBV7-8 and TRBJ1-2; 7 bases fit TRBD1. This sequence originates from a human donor in good health. The sequencing sample was made of T cells isolated from PBMCs. The CDR3 DNA sequence: TGTGCCAGCAGCGGGATGGGGACAGCCTATGGCTACACCTTC. It yields the protein CASSGMGTAYGYTF.